The 26 T cell receptor beta chains listed next were all sequenced from one sample in a study of blood T cell repertoires in COVID-19. The repertoire was sequenced with immunoSEQ multiplex PCR; TCRdb's copy has only in-frame clones and lacks some. The sample gives approximately 280,000 clones, roughly 89% of which show up once; about 5% is in the top ten. The sequenced sample consisted of peripheral blood. All receptors derive from a man aged 40-49 years with acute or convalescent COVID-19.

The chain uses TRBV5-8 and TRBJ1-5, with unresolved D. CDR3 length: 13 amino acids. The V end was cut by 2 bases, the J end by 4 bases, with 7 bases between. Germline CDR1 SGHTS, CDR2 YDEGEE. The DNA for the CDR3 is TGTGCCAGCAGCTTCCCGTATAATCAGCCCCAGCATTTT. This codes for CASSFPYNQPQHF.

The CDR3 coding sequence is TGTGCCAGCAGTCAACAGATTAATGAAAAACTGTTTTTT. Its protein product is CASSQQINEKLFF. This sequence joins TRBV6-6 and TRBJ1-4, with no clear D. The CDR3 extends over 13 amino acids. Germline CDR1 and CDR2: MNHNY and SVGAGI (reference sequence). Trimming stripped 5 bases from V and 4 bases from J, with 8 bases between.

The rearrangement joins TRBV24-1 to TRBJ2-1; possibly TRBD2 for D (6 bases). The germline CDR1 and CDR2 sequences are KGHDR and SFDVKD. V was shortened by 0 bases and J by 7 bases, with 12 bases between the two germline ends. This CDR3 is built from 15 residues. The CDR3 region is CATSDLASGENEQFF. CDR3 nucleotides: TGTGCCACCAGTGATTTGGCTTCGGGGGAGAATGAGCAGTTCTTC.

The rearrangement uses TRBV7-2 and TRBJ1-5; perhaps TRBD1 as D (6 bases). Germline V gene lookup returns CDR1 SGHTA and CDR2 FQGNSA. V was trimmed by 1 base and J by 1 base, leaving 8 bases between them. This CDR3 has 15 residues. The DNA for the CDR3 is TGTGCCAGCAGCTTAGGAACAGGGAGCAATCAGCCCCAGCATTTT. This encodes CASSLGTGSNQPQHF.

The V call is TRBV12-3 or TRBV12-4, the J call TRBJ1-2; TRBD1 aligns across 8 bases. The V and J ends lost 6 bases and 5 bases, in that order; junction bases with no gene match: 2. CDR3 length: 12 amino acids. CDR3 in amino acids: CASRQGVYGYTF. CDR3 DNA: TGTGCCAGCAGACAGGGGGTTTATGGCTACACCTTC.

The chain employs TRBV19 and TRBJ2-2; 11 bases fit TRBD2. The CDR3 runs to 14 residues. Germline V gives CDR1 LNHDA, CDR2 SQIVND (reference sequence). V lost 6 bases, J lost 4 bases, and 1 base stayed unmatched. Here the CDR3 DNA reads TGTGCCAGTAGGACTAGCGGGGTCACCGGGGAGCTGTTTTTT. It is translated as CASRTSGVTGELFF.

The chain joins TRBV5-4 to TRBJ1-2; D ambiguous. Germline assignment: CDR1 SGHNT and CDR2 YYREEE (reference sequence). The CDR3 length is 14 residues. V was shortened by 0 bases and J by 4 bases, with 10 bases between the two germline ends. The CDR3 reads CASSLDRTPYGYTF. CDR3 in DNA: TGTGCCAGCAGCTTGGACAGAACCCCCTATGGCTACACCTTC. Based on the CDR3 plus reference TRBV5-4 and TRBJ1-2, the full variable domain is ETGVTQSPTHLIKTRGQQVTLRCSSQSGHNTVSWYQQALGQGPQFIFQYYREEENGRGNFPPRFSGLQFPNYSSELNVNALELDDSALYLCASSLDRTPYGYTFGSGTRLTVV.

The chain uses TRBV5-1 and TRBJ2-2, with 8 bases lining up with TRBD1. Losses at the gene ends were 2 bases for V and 1 base for J; bases not matched to a gene: 1. Germline V lookup: CDR1 SGHRS, CDR2 YFSETQ. CDR3 length: 15 amino acids. For the CDR3, the DNA is TGCGCCAGCAGCTTTGACAGGGGGAACACCGGGGAGCTGTTTTTT. It translates to CASSFDRGNTGELFF.

The chain uses TRBV12-3 or TRBV12-4 and TRBJ1-6; TRBD1 is a possible D gene (5 bases). The CDR3 runs 13 residues. V lost 6 bases and J lost 11, with 14 bases in between. CDR3 nucleotides: TGTGCCAGCAGACGTAGTCCCAGGGCACCCCTCCACTTT. Translating gives CASRRSPRAPLHF.

The chain carries TRBV12-5 and TRBJ2-1; the match to TRBD2 covers 9 bases. CDR3 length: 16 residues. The J segment lost 3 bases and the V segment lost 0 bases, leaving 3 bases of the junction unmatched. Germline V gives CDR1 LGHNT, CDR2 FRNRAP. The CDR3 here is CASGLVAGGFYNEQFF. The CDR3 nucleotides are TGTGCTAGTGGTTTGGTAGCGGGGGGTTTCTACAATGAGCAGTTCTTC.

The chain couples TRBV2 to TRBJ1-2; D possibly corresponds to TRBD1 (5 bases). Between the trimmed V and J ends, which lost 6 bases and 2 bases, there was a span of 7 bases. The germline CDR1 and CDR2 sequences are SNHLY and FYNNEI. CDR3 length: 12 amino acids. The CDR3 region has the DNA TGTGCCAGCAGGGACACCAACTATGGCTACACCTTC. It encodes CASRDTNYGYTF.

Comments on this clone: This sample includes further DNA sequences coding for the same CDR3. The chain is built from TRBV12-3 or TRBV12-4 and TRBJ1-2, with D maybe TRBD1 (6 bases). The CDR3 totals 13 residues. The V end lost 0 bases, the J end lost 8 bases, and 10 bases lay between the germline ends. The CDR3 sequence: CASSLAGGGGYTF. In DNA form, the CDR3 reads TGTGCCAGCAGTTTAGCAGGGGGAGGGGGCTACACCTTC.

The table lists this clone with a count of one. V usage is TRBV4-1 and J usage is TRBJ1-1, with TRBD1 matching over 10 bases. The CDR3 has 17 amino acids. J was trimmed by 0 bases and V by 2 bases; bases with no gene match: 6. Germline V gene lookup returns CDR1 MGHRA and CDR2 YSYEKL. In DNA form, the CDR3 reads TGCGCCAGCAGCCAATCCTTGGGACAGGGGTTGAACACTGAAGCTTTCTTT. Protein: CASSQSLGQGLNTEAFF.

This chain uses TRBV9 with TRBJ1-3; maybe TRBD1 (5 bases). The V end was cut by 4 bases, the J end by 2 bases, with 10 bases between. Germline CDR1 reads SGDLS; CDR2 reads YYNGEE. The CDR3 runs to 14 residues. CDR3 DNA: TGTGCCAGCAGCCGGGCAGGGCCTGGAAACACCATATATTTT. Translation gives CASSRAGPGNTIYF. The full variable domain, with the rest looked up from reference TRBV9 and TRBJ1-3, is DSGVTQTPKHLITATGQRVTLRCSPRSGDLSVYWYQQSLDQGLQFLIQYYNGEERAKGNILERFSAQQFPDLHSELNLSSLELGDSALYFCASSRAGPGNTIYFGEGSWLTVV.

The rearrangement joins TRBV2 to TRBJ1-4; 8 nucleotides match TRBD1. Germline values: CDR1 SNHLY, CDR2 FYNNEI. The CDR3 extends over 14 amino acids. V lost 6 bases and J lost 4; bases outside the gene matches: 4. CDR3 sequence reads: CASRGTGGNEKLFF. The DNA for the CDR3 is TGTGCCAGCAGGGGGACAGGTGGTAATGAAAAACTGTTTTTT.

V and J are TRBV7-8 and TRBJ2-7; a possible D gene is TRBD1 (5 bases). V shed 2 bases and J shed 3 bases, with 20 bases lying between them. Looked up from germline, CDR1 is SGHVS and CDR2 is FQNEAQ. There are 17 residues in the CDR3. CDR3 nucleotide sequence: TGTGCCAGCAGCTTATCGAGACAGCCTCTACCCTACTACGAGCAGTACTTC. This encodes CASSLSRQPLPYYEQYF.

The V gene is TRBV18, the J gene TRBJ1-2, with 9 bases matching TRBD1. The CDR3 covers 14 residues. Germline trimming cut 3 bases from V and 7 bases from J; bases unmatched to any gene: 6. The germline V gene has CDR1 KGHSH and CDR2 LQKENI. The CDR3 here is CASSPGTGLSGYTF. DNA of the CDR3: TGTGCCAGCTCACCCGGGACAGGGTTGTCTGGCTACACCTTC.

This rearrangement joins TRBV4-2 to TRBJ1-5; TRBD1 matches 8 bases. This CDR3 comprises 18 residues. The V gene's germline CDR1 is LGHNA and CDR2 YNFKEQ. The J segment lost 6 bases and the V segment lost 0 bases, leaving 13 bases of the junction unmatched. CDR3 sequence reads: CASSQDGRSGGLAQPQHF. CDR3 bases: TGTGCCAGCAGCCAAGATGGTCGGTCAGGGGGCCTAGCTCAGCCCCAGCATTTT.

This clone was seen more than once but under ten times. This specimen includes other DNA sequences encoding the same CDR3. This chain connects TRBV3-1 (or the pseudogene TRBV3-2) to TRBJ1-4; D not certain. The CDR3 sequence is 14 residues long. Germline CDR1 reads LGHDT; CDR2 reads YNNKEL (reference sequence). With 2 bases removed from V and 1 base from J, the gap between germline ends came to 5 bases. The CDR3 DNA is TGTGCCAGCAGCCAAAGAGGAACTAATGAAAAACTGTTTTTT. It specifies CASSQRGTNEKLFF.

The gene calls are TRBV9 and TRBJ2-2, with a tentative D call TRBD1 (6 bases). Germline lookup yields CDR1 SGDLS and CDR2 YYNGEE. This CDR3 comprises 16 residues. Trimming removed 4 bases from V and 4 bases from J, with 17 bases in between. For the CDR3, the DNA is TGTGCCAGCAGCCCCCAGGGGTGGTTTGTCACCGGGGAGCTGTTTTTT. Amino acids: CASSPQGWFVTGELFF.

The chain has TRBV6-5 and TRBJ1-2; D is undetermined. Germline CDR1 is MNHEY and CDR2 is SVGAGI. V was cut by 7 bases and J by 8 bases, with 14 bases left in between. The CDR3 runs 12 residues. DNA of the CDR3: TGTGCCAGCAAGAGGGCCCCAAGCGGCTACACCTTC. This gives the protein CASKRAPSGYTF.

This chain uses TRBV4-1 with TRBJ1-1; 7 bases fit TRBD1. The CDR3 is made up of 13 amino acids. J was trimmed by 6 bases and V by 4 bases; bases with no gene match: 5. CDR1 MGHRA and CDR2 YSYEKL come from the germline V gene. CDR3 sequence: CASSLDREAEAFF. DNA for the CDR3: TGCGCCAGCAGCCTCGACAGGGAGGCTGAAGCTTTCTTT.

The chain has TRBV7-8 and TRBJ2-2, with TRBD2 matching 9 bases. This CDR3 has 16 amino acids. CDR1 is SGHVS and CDR2 is FQNEAQ in the germline V gene. V was clipped by 5 bases and J by 8 bases; unmatched bases: 12. The CDR3 DNA sequence: TGTGCCAGCAGCGATCAGGCGGGACTAGCATCAGGGGAGCTGTTTTTT. It specifies CASSDQAGLASGELFF.

The J gene is TRBJ1-5, the V gene TRBV10-3; D remains ambiguous. Trimming shortened V by 5 bases and J by 1 base, and 9 bases separated the two germline ends. The length of the CDR3 is 14 residues. Germline V lookup: CDR1 ENHRY, CDR2 SYGVKD. The CDR3 protein is CAISPEGSNQPQHF. The CDR3 nucleotides are TGTGCCATCAGTCCTGAGGGAAGCAATCAGCCCCAGCATTTT.

The chain carries TRBV7-8 and TRBJ2-7; 8 bases map to TRBD1. The CDR3 has 15 residues. Germline assignment: CDR1 SGHVS and CDR2 FQNEAQ. Trimming removed 4 bases from V and 6 bases from J; junction bases left unmatched: 11. The CDR3 region has the DNA TGTGCCAGCAGCTCAGGGCGGACAGGGAGTGCCGAGCAGTACTTC. This translates into CASSSGRTGSAEQYF. The full variable domain, completed using reference TRBV7-8 and TRBJ2-7, is GAGVSQSPRYKVAKRGQDVALRCDPISGHVSLFWYQQALGQGPEFLTYFQNEAQLDKSGLPSDRFFAERPEGSVSTLKIQRTQQEDSAVYLCASSSGRTGSAEQYFGPGTRLTVT.

The chain has TRBV29-1 and TRBJ1-4; 10 bases align to TRBD1. This CDR3 has 14 amino acids. The germline V gene has CDR1 SQVTM and CDR2 ANQGSEA. The V segment lost 4 bases and the J segment 5 bases; nucleotides outside the gene matches: 4. The CDR3 here is CSVAPGQGNEKLFF. DNA of the CDR3: TGCAGCGTTGCTCCGGGACAGGGGAATGAAAAACTGTTTTTT.